This is a list of T cell receptor beta chains from one sample in a study of blood T cell repertoires in COVID-19. Data came from immunoSEQ multiplex PCR; TCRdb stores just in-frame clones and leaves some out. Found here are around 100,000 clones, approximately 86% of them singletons; the top ten hold 1.5% to 2%. Sequences were obtained from peripheral blood. The source of these receptors is an older man with acute or convalescent COVID-19. Each CDR3 is given with its conserved first and last residue.

J: TRBJ2-2; V: TRBV5-4; CDR3: CAIPMDGRATGELFF
J: TRBJ1-5; V: TRBV7-2; CDR3: CASSLVGQGAGQPQHF
J: TRBJ1-4; V: TRBV2; CDR3: CASTKGTNEKLFF
J: TRBJ2-3; V: TRBV4-3; CDR3: CASSQDRGLADTQYF
J: TRBJ2-7; V: TRBV5-1; CDR3: CASSLGRERGEQYF
J: TRBJ2-5; V: TRBV28; CDR3: CASSPTNGRAEETQYF
J: TRBJ2-1; V: TRBV4-3; CDR3: CASSQDGRGRSNNEQFF
J: TRBJ1-1; V: TRBV19; CDR3: CASSPRTGGAWDTEAFF
J: TRBJ1-6; V: TRBV30; CDR3: CAWSGDGVGSYNSPLHF
J: TRBJ2-7; V: TRBV29-1; CDR3: CSAEETGGDEQYF
J: TRBJ1-2; V: TRBV6-1; CDR3: CASSEETGPYGYTF
J: TRBJ2-1; V: TRBV5-8; CDR3: CASTPGLAKYLDEQFF
J: TRBJ1-6; V: TRBV2; CDR3: CASSKQEGGAPLHF
J: TRBJ2-5; V: TRBV5-4; CDR3: CASSIPGTSGKETQYF
J: TRBJ2-7; V: TRBV3-1/TRBV3-2; CDR3: CASSTGTSGSGMYEQYF
J: TRBJ1-1; V: TRBV5-6; CDR3: CASSRRTVNTEAFF
J: TRBJ1-6; V: TRBV18; CDR3: CASSRGASPDNSPLHF
J: TRBJ2-3; V: TRBV6-6; CDR3: CASSPFSGSWADTQYF
J: TRBJ2-5; V: TRBV18; CDR3: CASSPGGETQYF
J: TRBJ2-5; V: TRBV19; CDR3: CASSQGIRGETQYF
J: TRBJ2-3; V: TRBV7-2; CDR3: CASSPGGKWTDISTQYF
J: TRBJ2-4; V: TRBV7-9; CDR3: CASSLVGLAGDRNIQYF
J: TRBJ1-5; V: TRBV6-2/TRBV6-3; CDR3: CASSYGAGNGNQPQHF
J: TRBJ2-5; V: TRBV6-6; CDR3: CASRPQGEETQYF
J: TRBJ2-2; V: TRBV30; CDR3: CAWSVFISGTGELFF
J: TRBJ2-7; V: TRBV7-2; CDR3: CASSPRGLGYEQYF
J: TRBJ1-6; V: TRBV11-2; CDR3: CASSLEKESPLHF
J: TRBJ2-1; V: TRBV29-1; CDR3: CSVARGRGNEQFF
J: TRBJ1-1; V: TRBV7-9; CDR3: CASSLPGKGHTEAFF
J: TRBJ1-2; V: TRBV2; CDR3: CASSEATVYGYTF
J: TRBJ2-3; V: TRBV28; CDR3: CASRPSGRRTDTQYF
J: TRBJ2-1; V: TRBV7-3; CDR3: CASSYMTTSYSEQFF
J: TRBJ2-2; V: TRBV24-1; CDR3: CATSAGVNTGELFF
J: TRBJ2-7; V: TRBV5-4; CDR3: CASSLFGNSYEQYF
J: TRBJ2-7; V: TRBV19; CDR3: CASRTGLAGTYEQYF
J: TRBJ1-1; V: TRBV7-8; CDR3: CASSLGTANTEAFF
J: TRBJ2-3; V: TRBV5-1; CDR3: CASSISGHETDTQYF
J: TRBJ2-7; V: TRBV18; CDR3: CASSPGSGPTYEQYF
J: TRBJ2-3; V: TRBV11-2; CDR3: CASSSPLDTQYF
J: TRBJ2-7; V: TRBV21-1; CDR3: CASRLTGGESSYEQYF
J: TRBJ2-7; V: TRBV11-2; CDR3: CASSRDRSSYEQYF
J: TRBJ2-5; V: TRBV4-2; CDR3: CASSQDTGGETQYF
J: TRBJ2-1; V: TRBV30; CDR3: CAWSRGAGGQNEQFF
J: TRBJ1-5; V: TRBV7-2; CDR3: CASSLEGRGNQPQHF
J: TRBJ1-5; V: TRBV2; CDR3: CASSPDQGSGQPQHF
J: TRBJ2-7; V: TRBV7-8; CDR3: CASSGQGQTSYEQYF
J: TRBJ1-4; V: TRBV24-1; CDR3: CATSATGSHEKLFF
J: TRBJ2-1; V: TRBV5-6; CDR3: CASSLAGFGGTGGSNEQFF
J: TRBJ2-2; V: TRBV7-2; CDR3: CASSSRGQAGTGELFF
J: TRBJ2-3; V: TRBV7-2; CDR3: CASSTGEGSTDTQYF
J: TRBJ2-7; V: TRBV2; CDR3: CASSEEWLAGAPYEQYF
J: TRBJ2-1; V: TRBV7-2; CDR3: CASSLGAGGSYEQFF
J: TRBJ1-2; V: TRBV28; CDR3: CASSLQGGNYGYTF
J: TRBJ1-1; V: TRBV6-5; CDR3: CASSWDRRNTEAFF
J: TRBJ1-5; V: TRBV4-1; CDR3: CASSLSDRGHQPQHF
J: TRBJ2-1; V: TRBV19; CDR3: CASISRDRADNEQFF
J: TRBJ2-1; V: TRBV6-2/TRBV6-3; CDR3: CASSLSISSEQFF
J: TRBJ2-3; V: TRBV5-4; CDR3: CASSRPTGTDTQYF
J: TRBJ2-3; V: TRBV5-1; CDR3: CASASGSRDTQYF
J: TRBJ2-3; V: TRBV4-1; CDR3: CASSQDYWGLAGLTDTQYF